This passage covers 5 T cell receptor beta chains from one sample sequenced in a study of cytomegalovirus exposure and HLA in healthy donors. The study ran its PCR with 60 Vbeta and 13 Jbeta primers. Sequenced by immunoSEQ multiplex PCR; TCRdb stores in-frame clones only, minus some. The clone table shows 40,000 to 60,000 clones, with the ten largest holding about 25%. Sequencing input: PBMCs. These receptors all stem from a man aged 35-49 years in good health and CMV-seropositive.

The gene calls are TRBV18 and TRBJ2-7; D possibly corresponds to TRBD2 (5 bases). V lost 3 bases and J 3 bases, leaving 12 bases between the germline ends. There are 14 residues in the CDR3. Germline V gene sequence: CDR1 KGHSH, CDR2 LQKENI. The CDR3 sequence: CASSPAGLYYEQYF. The CDR3 DNA sequence: TGTGCCAGCTCACCGGCAGGACTTTACTACGAGCAGTACTTC.

This chain connects TRBV28 to TRBJ1-4, with a tentative D call TRBD1 (6 bases). V was clipped by 2 bases and J by 5 bases, with 9 bases between them. CDR3 length: 14 residues. CDR1 and CDR2 from the germline V gene are MDHEN and SYDVKM. CDR3 sequence reads: CASSLTGQNEKLFF. The CDR3, as DNA: TGTGCCAGCAGTTTAACCGGACAGAATGAAAAACTGTTTTTT.

V is TRBV9 and J is TRBJ2-1; 9 bases fit TRBD2. Germline V CDR1 and CDR2: SGDLS, YYNGEE. V gave up 0 bases and J gave up 8 bases; unmatched junction bases: 6. CDR3 length equals 15 residues. The CDR3 nucleotides read TGTGCCAGCAGCGTAGCGGCGGGAGGGCTCGATGAGCAGTTCTTC. Encoded protein: CASSVAAGGLDEQFF.

The J gene is TRBJ2-5, the V gene TRBV6-5, with 12 bases fitting TRBD2. Germline V gene sequence: CDR1 MNHEY, CDR2 SVGAGI. The junction had 5 bases not matched to a gene; V was cut back by 4 bases and J by 5 bases. CDR3 length equals 15 residues. Here the CDR3 reads CASSSRTSGDETQYF. CDR3 coding DNA: TGTGCCAGCAGTTCCCGGACTAGCGGGGACGAGACCCAGTACTTC.

The chain links TRBV6-6 to TRBJ1-5; the D gene is possibly TRBD1 (5 bases). V gave up 2 bases and J gave up 7 bases, with 12 bases separating them. Germline V CDR1 and CDR2: MNHNY, SVGAGI (reference sequence). The CDR3 has 14 amino acids. As DNA, the CDR3 is TGTGCCAGCAGTTACGCGGTCGGGGGACAGCCCCAGCATTTT. Protein: CASSYAVGGQPQHF.